This entry lists 24 T cell receptor beta chains sequenced from one sample in a study of technical replicates of blood from a handful of donors. Profiling relied on immunoSEQ multiplex PCR, and the TCRdb table lists in-frame clones only, not all of them. The data contain about 79,000 clones, 91% of them singletons. The sequenced sample was T cells isolated from PBMCs. The source of these receptors is a human donor in good health. Some clones in this sample may be carry-over from other donors' samples.

This chain connects TRBV30 to TRBJ2-7, with TRBD1 matching over 12 bases. Looked up from germline, CDR1 is GTSNPN and CDR2 is SVGIG (reference sequence). V shed 5 bases, J shed 6 bases, and the junction held 8 bases outside the gene matches. The CDR3 sequence is 14 residues long. The CDR3 spells CAWAPGTGGPEQYF. Written as DNA, the CDR3 is TGTGCCTGGGCCCCCGGGACAGGGGGCCCCGAGCAGTACTTC.

This clone was recorded a few times. J is TRBJ1-1 and V is TRBV20-1; no clear D. Germline lookup yields CDR1 DFQATT and CDR2 SNEGSKA (reference sequence). V was trimmed by 2 bases and J by 7 bases, leaving 8 bases between them. The CDR3 consists of 11 residues. The CDR3 reads CSARFTGEAFF. The CDR3 DNA is TGCAGTGCTAGATTCACGGGTGAAGCTTTCTTT.

V gene TRBV19 combines with J gene TRBJ1-2; D not resolved. The germline V gene has CDR1 LNHDA and CDR2 SQIVND (reference sequence). This CDR3 comprises 11 residues. V was pared by 9 bases and J by 3 bases, with 8 bases between. CDR3 loop: CASRGDYGYTF. The CDR3 region has the DNA TGTGCCAGCCGCGGCGACTATGGCTACACCTTC.

This sequence joins TRBV5-6 and TRBJ1-1; TRBD1 agrees at 8 bases. From germline, CDR1 is SGHDT and CDR2 YYEEEE. This CDR3 has 16 amino acids. Trimming at V came to 3 bases and at J to 1 base, leaving 8 bases not matched to a gene. The CDR3 is CASSSYSRGRNTEAFF. The CDR3 DNA follows: TGTGCCAGCAGCTCCTATTCCAGGGGGCGGAACACTGAAGCTTTCTTT.

This chain links TRBV29-1 with TRBJ2-3, with D possibly matching TRBD1 (5 bases). The germline V gene has CDR1 SQVTM and CDR2 ANQGSEA. The CDR3 has 13 amino acids. V was clipped by 2 bases and J by 4 bases, with 10 bases between them. CDR3 sequence (DNA): TGCAGCGTTGAAATCCAGGGATCAGATACGCAGTATTTT. As protein: CSVEIQGSDTQYF.

The chain carries TRBV27 and TRBJ2-1; tentatively, D is TRBD2 (5 bases). Trimming removed 8 bases at V and 3 bases at J, with 14 bases between. Germline assignment: CDR1 MNHEY and CDR2 SMNVEV (reference sequence). The CDR3 covers 14 residues. Here the CDR3 DNA reads TGTGCCAGCCGGAGAGGGCCAATCTACAATGAGCAGTTCTTC. This encodes CASRRGPIYNEQFF.

The rearrangement uses TRBV6-4 and TRBJ2-3, with a possible D match to TRBD2 (5 bases). Germline V gene lookup returns CDR1 MRHNA and CDR2 SNTAGT. With 6 bases removed from V and 1 base from J, the gap between germline ends came to 14 bases. The CDR3 covers 15 residues. In nucleotides, the CDR3 is TGTGCCAGCAGCCAATATGAGGGAGGCACAGATACGCAGTATTTT. Amino acids: CASSQYEGGTDTQYF.

The V gene is TRBV5-1, the J gene TRBJ2-5; 7 bases line up with TRBD1. This CDR3 has 12 residues. Looked up from germline, CDR1 is SGHRS and CDR2 is YFSETQ. V lost 5 bases to trimming and J lost 5 bases; unmatched junction nucleotides: 3. The CDR3 nucleotides are TGCGCCAGCAGACAGGGGAGTGAGACCCAGTACTTC. It translates to CASRQGSETQYF.

This clone has a single count. The gene calls are TRBV2 and TRBJ1-5; 7 nucleotides align to TRBD1. Trimming took 4 bases from V and 1 from J; bases not matched to a gene: 4. The germline V gene has CDR1 SNHLY and CDR2 FYNNEI. The CDR3 length is 15 residues. CDR3 protein: CASSGPGGSNQPQHF. The CDR3 DNA reads TGTGCCAGCAGTGGTCCAGGGGGGAGCAATCAGCCCCAGCATTTT.

The chain carries TRBV9 and TRBJ2-7; no firm D call. Germline V gene lookup returns CDR1 SGDLS and CDR2 YYNGEE. V was cut by 0 bases and J by 2 bases, with 6 bases left in between. This CDR3 has 13 amino acids. The CDR3 nucleotides read TGTGCCAGCAGCGTAGGGCTAGCCTACGAGCAGTACTTC. Amino acids: CASSVGLAYEQYF.

The chain employs TRBV28 and TRBJ2-7, with D unresolved. Germline V gene sequence: CDR1 MDHEN, CDR2 SYDVKM. There are 13 residues in the CDR3. V was shortened by 3 bases and J by 5 bases, with 11 bases between the two germline ends. The CDR3 reads CASSFWQRDEQYF. CDR3 bases: TGTGCCAGCAGTTTCTGGCAGCGCGACGAGCAGTACTTC.

The chain couples TRBV9 to TRBJ2-7; 7 positions match TRBD1. The germline V gene encodes CDR1 SGDLS and CDR2 YYNGEE. The junction had 6 bases not matched to a gene; V was cut back by 3 bases and J by 6 bases. The CDR3 loop spans 13 amino acids. CDR3 region: CASSANYRGEQYF. Here the CDR3 DNA reads TGTGCCAGCAGCGCGAACTACAGGGGCGAGCAGTACTTC.

The V and J genes are TRBV5-4 and TRBJ1-2; D gene ambiguous. This CDR3 comprises 12 residues. Germline lookup yields CDR1 SGHNT and CDR2 YYREEE (reference sequence). The V and J ends lost 4 bases and 4 bases respectively, with 8 bases between them. The CDR3 reads CASSRAVYGYTF. The CDR3 bases are TGTGCCAGCAGCCGAGCTGTCTATGGCTACACCTTC. Full variable domain (outside the CDR3, taken from reference TRBV5-4 and TRBJ1-2): ETGVTQSPTHLIKTRGQQVTLRCSSQSGHNTVSWYQQALGQGPQFIFQYYREEENGRGNFPPRFSGLQFPNYSSELNVNALELDDSALYLCASSRAVYGYTFGSGTRLTVV.

The chain combines TRBV19 with TRBJ2-3, with 9 bases matching TRBD1. The CDR3 runs 14 residues. Germline V gives CDR1 LNHDA, CDR2 SQIVND (reference sequence). J was trimmed by 1 base and V by 7 bases; bases with no gene match: 3. The CDR3 bases are TGTGCCAGTAACCGGGACAGGGGCACAGATACGCAGTATTTT. Amino acids: CASNRDRGTDTQYF.

The chain is built from TRBV27 and TRBJ1-5, with D unresolved. CDR3 length: 16 amino acids. The V end was cut by 5 bases, the J end by 0 bases, with 14 bases between. Germline V gene lookup returns CDR1 MNHEY and CDR2 SMNVEV (reference sequence). The CDR3 coding sequence is TGTGCCAGCAGTCCCCTGGGCAGGAATAGCAATCAGCCCCAGCATTTT. The encoded protein is CASSPLGRNSNQPQHF.

The rearrangement joins TRBV7-3 to TRBJ1-1; 8 bases align to TRBD1. The trim removed 5 bases at V and 8 bases at J, leaving 10 bases unmatched. CDR3 length: 14 amino acids. The germline gives CDR1 SGHTA, CDR2 FQGTGA. CDR3 sequence (DNA): TGTGCCAGCAGCGCGGACAGGGAGAGGACCGAAGCTTTCTTT. Translation: CASSADRERTEAFF.

The V gene is TRBV30, the J gene TRBJ2-1, with 7 positions matching TRBD2. Per germline, CDR1 GTSNPN and CDR2 SVGIG (reference sequence). Trimming removed 2 bases from V and 1 base from J; junction bases left unmatched: 5. CDR3 size: 15 residues. The CDR3 region has the DNA TGTGCCTGGAGTAGTAGCGGGTCTTCCTACAATGAGCAGTTCTTC. Its translation is CAWSSSGSSYNEQFF.

This chain connects TRBV11-2 to TRBJ1-5; the D gene is possibly TRBD1 (5 bases). Trimming pared 2 bases from V and 4 bases from J, leaving 12 bases between. Germline V gene data show CDR1 as SGHAT and CDR2 as FQNNGV. The CDR3 runs 15 residues. DNA for the CDR3: TGTGCCAGCAGCTTACTTCAGGGTAAGAATCAGCCCCAGCATTTT. Translating it yields CASSLLQGKNQPQHF.

The V gene is TRBV7-2, the J gene TRBJ2-3; possible D gene TRBD2, 5 bases. V shed 5 bases and J shed 0 bases, with 12 bases lying between them. This CDR3 is built from 15 residues. CDR1 is SGHTA and CDR2 is FQGNSA in the germline V gene. CDR3 sequence reads: CASSRSSGSTDTQYF. The DNA for the CDR3 is TGTGCCAGCAGCCGTTCGAGCGGTAGCACAGATACGCAGTATTTT.

This sequence joins TRBV2 and TRBJ1-5; 11 bases fit TRBD1. V shed 0 bases, J shed 5 bases, and the junction held 6 bases outside the gene matches. This CDR3 contains 17 residues. CDR1 and CDR2 (germline): SNHLY, FYNNEI. CDR3 residues: CASSEAKGTGGDQPQHF. The CDR3, as DNA: TGTGCCAGCAGTGAAGCGAAGGGGACAGGGGGGGATCAGCCCCAGCATTTT.

This clone has more than one count but fewer than ten. This chain uses TRBV19 with TRBJ1-1, with a tentative D call TRBD1 (5 bases). Germline V gives CDR1 LNHDA, CDR2 SQIVND (reference sequence). V was clipped by 4 bases and J by 0 bases, with 9 bases between them. The CDR3 runs 14 residues. CDR3 bases: TGTGCCAGTAGTACTGGACACATGAACACTGAAGCTTTCTTT. Its translation is CASSTGHMNTEAFF. The full variable domain, in which reference TRBV19 and TRBJ1-1 provide the parts outside the CDR3, is DGGITQSPKYLFRKEGQNVTLSCEQNLNHDAMYWYRQDPGQGLRLIYYSQIVNDFQKGDIAEGYSVSREKKESFPLTVTSAQKNPTAFYLCASSTGHMNTEAFFGQGTRLTVV.

This chain joins TRBV30 and TRBJ1-1; a possible D gene is TRBD1 (5 bases). The CDR3 has 11 residues. Trimming shortened V by 5 bases and J by 7 bases, and 11 bases separated the two germline ends. CDR1 GTSNPN and CDR2 SVGIG come from the germline V gene (reference sequence). The CDR3 here is CAWGLTVEAFF. Written as DNA, the CDR3 is TGTGCCTGGGGTTTGACAGTTGAAGCTTTCTTT.

The CDR3 DNA reads TGTGCCTGGAGTCCTCCCGAGCAACAGCCCCAGCATTTT. Protein product: CAWSPPEQQPQHF. This chain uses TRBV30 with TRBJ1-5; D gene uncertain. The CDR3 totals 13 residues. Germline lookup yields CDR1 GTSNPN and CDR2 SVGIG (reference sequence). The V and J ends lost 2 bases and 7 bases respectively, with 12 bases between them.

This clone occurred once. The V gene is TRBV25-1, the J gene TRBJ2-7; 7 bases map to TRBD2. Germline-derived CDR1 and CDR2 are MGHDK and SYGVNS. After removal of 0 bases from V and 7 bases from J, the junction contained 6 bases not matched to a gene. The CDR3 sequence is 14 residues long. Written as DNA, the CDR3 is TGTGCCAGCAGTGAATATGTGGGAGGGCTGGAGCAGTACTTC. It specifies CASSEYVGGLEQYF.